The clone carrying this T cell receptor beta chain was recorded at least ten times. Its antigen is unidentified. Documented time point: sample taken at primary tumor resection. The record originates from a study of spatial heterogeneity in lung cancer. Study outcomes and limitations: It was found that expanded intratumoral alpha and beta TCR counts tracked tumor mutation counts.

Using its own MiXCR run on the 5' RACE reads, TCRdb lists one record per CDR3 protein. The sample includes around 20,000 distinct CDR3 sequences, 2.8% of them seen just once. The V and J ends lost 4 bases and 9 bases respectively, with 9 bases between them. CDR1 is SQVTM, CDR2 ANQGSEA, per germline. The CDR3 runs 11 residues. The sequence was collected from a male donor with early-stage non-small cell lung cancer. The source was lung tumor tissue, collected at surgery. The chain joins TRBV29-1 to TRBJ2-2; D gene uncertain. CDR3 in amino acids: CSVVGDRELFF. The DNA of the CDR3 is TGCAGCGTTGTAGGCGACCGGGAGCTGTTTTTT.